This T cell receptor beta chain was recorded in a study of blood T cell repertoires in COVID-19. The wider study: From T cells, B-cell-depleted T cells, or PBMCs came the material, which was cDNA or gDNA.

Per the original methods: Cell counts per sample came from amplifying reference gene primers. The method was immunoSEQ multiplex PCR; TCRdb's version includes in-frame clones alone and lacks a portion of them. V and J calls and clone size are as listed in that table; D and trimming were resolved from the DNA. Of 140,000 to 150,000 clones listed, over 75% are singletons. The Seattle site enrolled patients during active infection and followed them longitudinally. The sequence derives from a man between 18 and 29 years old with COVID-19, enrolled during active disease. Input material: peripheral blood.

CDR3 region: CSARREGRLNEQFF. CDR3 DNA sequence: TGCAGCGCAAGACGGGAGGGCCGATTGAATGAGCAGTTCTTC. This sequence joins TRBV29-1 and TRBJ2-1, with 8 bases matching TRBD2. V was clipped by 7 bases and J by 7 bases; unmatched bases: 12. Per the germline V gene, CDR1 is SQVTM and CDR2 is ANQGSEA. The CDR3 has 14 residues.